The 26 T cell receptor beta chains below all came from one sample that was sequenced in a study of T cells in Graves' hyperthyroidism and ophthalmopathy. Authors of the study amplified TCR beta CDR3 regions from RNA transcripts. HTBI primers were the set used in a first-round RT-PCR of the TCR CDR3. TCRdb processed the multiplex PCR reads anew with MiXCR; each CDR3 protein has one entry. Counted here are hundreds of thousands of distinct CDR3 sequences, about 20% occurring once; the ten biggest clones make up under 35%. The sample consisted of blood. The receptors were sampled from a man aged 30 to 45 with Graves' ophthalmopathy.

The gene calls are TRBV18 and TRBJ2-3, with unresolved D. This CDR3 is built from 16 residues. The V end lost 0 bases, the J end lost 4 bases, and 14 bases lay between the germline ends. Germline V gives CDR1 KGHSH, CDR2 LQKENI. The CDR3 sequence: CASSPPKGGGPDTQYF. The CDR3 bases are TGTGCCAGCTCACCACCTAAGGGCGGTGGACCAGATACGCAGTATTTT.

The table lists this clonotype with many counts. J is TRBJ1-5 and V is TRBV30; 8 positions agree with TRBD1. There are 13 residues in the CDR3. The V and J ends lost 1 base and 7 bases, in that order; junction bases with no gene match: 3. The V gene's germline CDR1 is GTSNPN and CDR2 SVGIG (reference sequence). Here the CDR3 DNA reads TGTGCCTGGAGTGCCAGGGGGCCGCAGCCCCAGCATTTT. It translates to CAWSARGPQPQHF.

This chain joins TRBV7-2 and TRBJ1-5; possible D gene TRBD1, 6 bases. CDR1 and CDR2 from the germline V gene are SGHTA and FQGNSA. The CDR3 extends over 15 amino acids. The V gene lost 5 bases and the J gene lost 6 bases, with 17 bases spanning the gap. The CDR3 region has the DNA TGTGCCAGCAGCGGCCTCAGGGGAACTGGTCAGCCCCAGCATTTT. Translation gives CASSGLRGTGQPQHF.

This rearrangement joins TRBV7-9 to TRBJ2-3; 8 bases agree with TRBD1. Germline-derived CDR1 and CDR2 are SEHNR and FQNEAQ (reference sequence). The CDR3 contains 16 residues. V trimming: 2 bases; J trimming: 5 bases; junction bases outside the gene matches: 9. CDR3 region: CASSLFETGALDTQYF. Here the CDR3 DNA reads TGTGCCAGCAGCTTATTCGAGACAGGGGCGTTAGATACGCAGTATTTT. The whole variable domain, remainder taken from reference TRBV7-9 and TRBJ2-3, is DTGVSQNPRHKITKRGQNVTFRCDPISEHNRLYWYRQTLGQGPEFLTYFQNEAQLEKSRLLSDRFSAERPKGSFSTLEIQRTEQGDSAMYLCASSLFETGALDTQYFGPGTRLTVL.

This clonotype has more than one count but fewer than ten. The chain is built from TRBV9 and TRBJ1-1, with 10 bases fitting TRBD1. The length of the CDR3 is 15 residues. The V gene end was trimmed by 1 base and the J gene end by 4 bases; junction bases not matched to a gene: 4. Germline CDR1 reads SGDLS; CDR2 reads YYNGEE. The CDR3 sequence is CASSVLTGGITEAFF. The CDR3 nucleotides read TGTGCCAGCAGCGTATTGACAGGGGGCATCACTGAAGCTTTCTTT.

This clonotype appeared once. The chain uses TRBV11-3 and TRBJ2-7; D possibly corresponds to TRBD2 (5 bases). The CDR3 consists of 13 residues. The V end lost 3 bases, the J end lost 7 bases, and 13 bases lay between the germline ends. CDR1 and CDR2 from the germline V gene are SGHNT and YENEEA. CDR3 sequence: CASSFREGREQYF. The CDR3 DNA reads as TGTGCCAGCAGCTTCCGAGAGGGCCGGGAGCAGTACTTC.

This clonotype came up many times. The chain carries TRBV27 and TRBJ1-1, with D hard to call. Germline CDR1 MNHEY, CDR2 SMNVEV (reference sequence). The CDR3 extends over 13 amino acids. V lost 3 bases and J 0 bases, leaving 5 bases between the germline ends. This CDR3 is CASSFRMNTEAFF. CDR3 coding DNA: TGTGCCAGCAGTTTTCGGATGAACACTGAAGCTTTCTTT.

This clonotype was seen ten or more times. The CDR3 sequence: CASIREFDTEAFF. CDR3 DNA: TGTGCCAGCATTCGAGAGTTCGACACTGAAGCTTTCTTT. The chain is built from TRBV28 and TRBJ1-1; D is ambiguous. Germline assignment: CDR1 MDHEN and CDR2 SYDVKM. The ends were cut back, 7 bases at V and 3 bases at J, with 12 bases in the middle. This CDR3 is built from 13 residues.

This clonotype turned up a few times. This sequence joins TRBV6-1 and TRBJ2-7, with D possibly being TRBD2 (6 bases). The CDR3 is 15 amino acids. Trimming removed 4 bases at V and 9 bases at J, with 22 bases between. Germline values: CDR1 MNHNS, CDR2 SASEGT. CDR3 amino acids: CASSGGGDWQARQYF. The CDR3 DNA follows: TGTGCCAGCAGTGGGGGCGGGGATTGGCAGGCGCGGCAGTACTTC.

The CDR3, as DNA: TGTGCCAGCAGCTCCGCGACAGGGTATCTGAACACTGAAGCTTTCTTT. As protein: CASSSATGYLNTEAFF. The chain is built from TRBV7-9 and TRBJ1-1; 7 bases are a match to TRBD1. The CDR3 covers 16 residues. With V trimmed by 4 bases and J by 0 bases, 8 bases remained unmatched. CDR1 is SEHNR and CDR2 is FQNEAQ in the germline V gene (reference sequence).

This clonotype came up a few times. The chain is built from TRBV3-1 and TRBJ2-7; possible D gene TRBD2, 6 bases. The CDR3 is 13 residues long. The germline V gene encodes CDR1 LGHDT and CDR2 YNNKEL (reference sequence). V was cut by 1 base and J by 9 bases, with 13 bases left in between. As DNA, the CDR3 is TGTGCCAGCAGCCAAGTGGTGGCGGGGAGGCAGTACTTC. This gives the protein CASSQVVAGRQYF.

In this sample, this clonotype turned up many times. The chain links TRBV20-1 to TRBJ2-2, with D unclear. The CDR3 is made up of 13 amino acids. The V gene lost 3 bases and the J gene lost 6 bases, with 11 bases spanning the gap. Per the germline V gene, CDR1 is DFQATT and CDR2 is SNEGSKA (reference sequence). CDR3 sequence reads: CSASRRAPGELFF. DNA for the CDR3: TGCAGTGCTAGCAGGCGTGCCCCCGGGGAGCTGTTTTTT.

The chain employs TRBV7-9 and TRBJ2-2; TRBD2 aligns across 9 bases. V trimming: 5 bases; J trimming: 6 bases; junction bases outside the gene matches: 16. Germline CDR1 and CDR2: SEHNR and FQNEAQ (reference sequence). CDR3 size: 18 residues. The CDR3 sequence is CASSPRRGREGLAGELFF. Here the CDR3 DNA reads TGTGCCAGCAGCCCCCGACGAGGGCGGGAGGGCCTTGCCGGGGAGCTGTTTTTT. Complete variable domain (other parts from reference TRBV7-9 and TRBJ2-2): DTGVSQNPRHKITKRGQNVTFRCDPISEHNRLYWYRQTLGQGPEFLTYFQNEAQLEKSRLLSDRFSAERPKGSFSTLEIQRTEQGDSAMYLCASSPRRGREGLAGELFFGEGSRLTVL.

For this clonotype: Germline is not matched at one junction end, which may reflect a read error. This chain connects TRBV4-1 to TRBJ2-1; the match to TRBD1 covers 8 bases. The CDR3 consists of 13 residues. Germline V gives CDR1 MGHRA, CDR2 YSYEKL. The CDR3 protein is CASGHPGGDEQFF. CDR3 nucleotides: TGCGCCAGCGGCCACCCAGGGGGCGATGAGCAGTTCTTC.

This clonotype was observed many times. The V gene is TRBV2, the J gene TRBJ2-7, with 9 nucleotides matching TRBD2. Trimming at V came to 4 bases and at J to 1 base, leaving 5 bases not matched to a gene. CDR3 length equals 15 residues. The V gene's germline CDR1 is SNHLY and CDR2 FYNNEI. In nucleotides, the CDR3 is TGTGCCAGCAGTGTCGGACTAGCGCCGTCCTACGAGCAGTACTTC. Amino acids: CASSVGLAPSYEQYF.

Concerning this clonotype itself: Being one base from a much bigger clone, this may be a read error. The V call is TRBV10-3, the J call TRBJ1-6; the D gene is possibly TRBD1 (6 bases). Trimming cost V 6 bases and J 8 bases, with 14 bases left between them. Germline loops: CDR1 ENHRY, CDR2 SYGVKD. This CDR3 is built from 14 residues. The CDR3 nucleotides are TGTGCCATCAGGGCAGGGGAACGCGATTCACCCCTCCACTTT. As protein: CAIRAGERDSPLHF.

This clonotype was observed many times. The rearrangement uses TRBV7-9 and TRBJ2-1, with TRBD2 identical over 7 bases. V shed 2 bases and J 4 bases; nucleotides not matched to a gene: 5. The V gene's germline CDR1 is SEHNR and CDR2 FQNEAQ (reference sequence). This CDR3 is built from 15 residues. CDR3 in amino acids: CASSLSSGAYNEQFF. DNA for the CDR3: TGTGCCAGCAGCTTATCAAGCGGGGCTTACAATGAGCAGTTCTTC.

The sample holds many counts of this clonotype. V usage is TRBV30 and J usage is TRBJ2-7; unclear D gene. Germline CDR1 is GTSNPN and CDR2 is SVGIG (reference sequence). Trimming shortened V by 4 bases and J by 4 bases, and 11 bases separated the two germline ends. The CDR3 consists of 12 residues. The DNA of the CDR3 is TGTGCCTGGATGGATTGGGCTTACGAGCAGTACTTC. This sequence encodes CAWMDWAYEQYF.

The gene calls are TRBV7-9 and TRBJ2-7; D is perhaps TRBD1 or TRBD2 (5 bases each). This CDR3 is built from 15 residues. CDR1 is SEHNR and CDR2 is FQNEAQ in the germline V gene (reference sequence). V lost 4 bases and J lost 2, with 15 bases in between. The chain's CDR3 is CASSSPGWDPYEQYF. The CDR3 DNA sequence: TGTGCCAGCAGCTCCCCCGGCTGGGACCCCTACGAGCAGTACTTC.

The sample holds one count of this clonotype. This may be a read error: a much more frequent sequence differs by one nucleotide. The CDR3 DNA is TGTGCCAGCAGTTTATTGGGGACAGGGAACTACGAGCAGTTCTTC. It yields the protein CASSLLGTGNYEQFF. J is TRBJ2-7 and V is TRBV28; TRBD1 aligns across 9 bases. The last part of the DNA fits TRBJ2-1 better; the J call may be wrong. This CDR3 spans 15 amino acids. Germline loops: CDR1 MDHEN, CDR2 SYDVKM.

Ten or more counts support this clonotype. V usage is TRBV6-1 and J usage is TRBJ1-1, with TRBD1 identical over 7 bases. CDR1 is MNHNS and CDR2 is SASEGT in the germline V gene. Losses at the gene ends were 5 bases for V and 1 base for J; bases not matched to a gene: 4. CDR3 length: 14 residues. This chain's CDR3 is CASSHRDRNTEAFF. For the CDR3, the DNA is TGTGCCAGCAGTCACCGGGACAGGAACACTGAAGCTTTCTTT.

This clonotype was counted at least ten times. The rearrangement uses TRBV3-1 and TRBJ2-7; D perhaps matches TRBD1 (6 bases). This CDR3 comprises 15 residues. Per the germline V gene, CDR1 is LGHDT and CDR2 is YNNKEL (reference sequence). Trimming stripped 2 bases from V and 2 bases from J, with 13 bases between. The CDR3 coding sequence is TGTGCCAGCAGCCAAATGGACAGTCGTCCCTACGAGCAGTACTTC. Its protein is CASSQMDSRPYEQYF.

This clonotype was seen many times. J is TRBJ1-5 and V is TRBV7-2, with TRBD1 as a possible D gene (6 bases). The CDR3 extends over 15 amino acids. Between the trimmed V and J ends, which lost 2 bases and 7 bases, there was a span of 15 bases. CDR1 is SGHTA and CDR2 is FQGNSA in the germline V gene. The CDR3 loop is CASSLSGQSWQPQHF. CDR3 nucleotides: TGTGCCAGCAGCTTATCAGGACAGTCATGGCAGCCCCAGCATTTT.

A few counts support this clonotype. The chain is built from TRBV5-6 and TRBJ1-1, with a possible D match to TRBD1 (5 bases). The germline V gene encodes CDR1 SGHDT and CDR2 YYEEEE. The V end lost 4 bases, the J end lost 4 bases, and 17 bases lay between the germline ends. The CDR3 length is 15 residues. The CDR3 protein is CASSLELVGPTEAFF. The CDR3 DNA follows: TGTGCCAGCAGCCTCGAGCTGGTGGGGCCCACTGAAGCTTTCTTT.

The CDR3 region has the DNA TGTGCCAGCAGTTCCCGACTAACGGGAGTGGGTGAGCAGTACTTC. Translated, it gives CASSSRLTGVGEQYF. The chain recombines TRBV28 with TRBJ2-4; D possibly corresponds to TRBD2 (6 bases). The germline V gene encodes CDR1 MDHEN and CDR2 SYDVKM. Trimming took 4 bases from V and 13 from J, leaving 23 bases between them. The CDR3 is 15 amino acids.

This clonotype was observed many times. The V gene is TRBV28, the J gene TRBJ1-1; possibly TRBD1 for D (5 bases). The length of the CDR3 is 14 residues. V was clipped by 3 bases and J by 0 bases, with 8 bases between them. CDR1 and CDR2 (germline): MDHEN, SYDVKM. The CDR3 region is CASSFIGVNTEAFF. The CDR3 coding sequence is TGTGCCAGCAGTTTCATAGGGGTGAACACTGAAGCTTTCTTT. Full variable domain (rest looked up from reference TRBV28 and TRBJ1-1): DVKVTQSSRYLVKRTGEKVFLECVQDMDHENMFWYRQDPGLGLRLIYFSYDVKMKEKGDIPEGYSVSREKKERFSLILESASTNQTSMYLCASSFIGVNTEAFFGQGTRLTVV.